This TCR beta chain was identified during a study of cytomegalovirus exposure and HLA in healthy donors. Study-wide results and caveats: Earlier findings revealed that most TCR beta V segments proved productive either about 87% or about 30% of the time.

This PCR relied on a set of 60 Vbeta primers and 13 Jbeta primers. Measured with immunoSEQ multiplex PCR; TCRdb has only the in-frame clones, and not every one. The table lists fewer than 90,000 clones, approximately 67% of them singletons. For this clone: Its antigen is currently unknown.

Germline V gene data show CDR1 as MNHEY and CDR2 as SVGAGI. The CDR3 length is 15 residues. The V gene lost 0 bases and the J gene lost 0 bases, with 6 bases spanning the gap. This chain links TRBV6-5 with TRBJ1-5; D remains unclear. The sample comprised PBMCs. The clonotype originates from a man aged 35 to 55 in good health and CMV-seropositive. CDR3 in DNA: TGTGCCAGCAGTTACTCGCCAGATAGCAATCAGCCCCAGCATTTT. Its translation: CASSYSPDSNQPQHF.